This T cell receptor (beta chain) came from a study of blood T cell repertoires in COVID-19. Study at large: The study drew acute and convalescent COVID-19 samples from the United States, Italy and Spain. From T cells, B-cell-depleted T cells, or PBMCs came the material, which was cDNA or gDNA.

As originally analysed: Reference gene primer amplification gave nucleated cell count estimates. Sequenced by immunoSEQ multiplex PCR; TCRdb stores in-frame clones only, minus some. V, J and clone size are taken as reported in that table, and D and trimming were inferred from the DNA itself. The repertoire holds 130,000 to 150,000 clones, with roughly 79% as singletons. The junction had 3 bases not matched to a gene; V was cut back by 2 bases and J by 7 bases. Per the germline V gene, CDR1 is MNHNS and CDR2 is SASEGT. The CDR3 spans 13 residues. The source material was peripheral blood. This TCR was recovered from a human donor in a cohort sampled during active COVID-19. The V and J genes are TRBV6-1 and TRBJ1-2, with 8 positions matching TRBD1. The CDR3 here is CASSEQGARGYTF. Here the CDR3 DNA reads TGTGCCAGCAGTGAACAGGGGGCGCGTGGCTACACCTTC.